Listed below are T cell receptor beta chains from one sample, sequenced in a study of blood T cell repertoires in COVID-19. TCRdb keeps only in-frame clones here, not all; method: immunoSEQ multiplex PCR. The sample has about 500,000 clones, about 88% seen once; the top ten hold 7.8%. The sequenced sample consisted of peripheral blood. Receptors were obtained from a woman in her 50s with COVID-19, enrolled during active disease. Each CDR3 is given with its conserved first and last residue. Fields, in order: D gene, CDR3 length, J gene, clone size, V gene, CDR3 DNA, CDR3 protein. The D gene is left open where the match is weak. Clone size is not always given. Where it is, it says once, few, many or a class for expanded clones.

>TRBD1|14|TRBJ1-1|.|TRBV5-4
TGTGCCAGCAGCTCACCAGGGGGAAACACTGAAGCTTTCTTT
CASSSPGGNTEAFF
>TRBD1|15|TRBJ2-2|.|TRBV6-5
TGTGCCAGCAGTTCTCGGACAGGGGTAGCGGGGGAGCTGTTTTTT
CASSSRTGVAGELFF
>.|13|TRBJ1-2|.|TRBV12-3/TRBV12-4
TGTGCCAGCAGCCTAGACCTGATCTATGGCTACACCTTC
CASSLDLIYGYTF
>.|14|TRBJ1-6|.|TRBV4-2
TGTGCCAGCAGCCAAGATATGGGGACTGATTGCCTCCACTTT
CASSQDMGTDCLHF
>TRBD2|17|TRBJ2-1|.|TRBV7-8
TGTGCCAGCAGCTTACTCCCAGCGGGGGGCAGCGGCAATGAGCAGTTCTTC
CASSLLPAGGSGNEQFF
>.|13|TRBJ1-1|.|TRBV5-1
TGCGCCAGCAGCTTGGGTGGAGAAGAGAGAGCTTTCTTT
CASSLGGEERAFF
>TRBD2|16|TRBJ2-7|.|TRBV28
TGTGCCAGCACTAGCGGGGGGGGACTAGGCTCCTACGAGCAGTACTTC
CASTSGGGLGSYEQYF
>TRBD1|13|TRBJ2-4|.|TRBV6-5
TGTGCCAGCAGGGGGACAGGGAAAAACATTCAGTACTTC
CASRGTGKNIQYF
>.|12|TRBJ1-2|.|TRBV11-2
TGTGCCAGCAGCCTTCTTTCCTATGGCTACACCTTC
CASSLLSYGYTF
>.|14|TRBJ1-1|.|TRBV5-1
TGCGCCAGCAGCTGGACAGCCGGGGACACTGAAGCTTTCTTT
CASSWTAGDTEAFF
>.|14|TRBJ1-1|few|TRBV21-1
TGTGCCAGCAGGTCCCCAGGGGAGAACACTGAAGCTTTCTTT
CASRSPGENTEAFF
>TRBD1|13|TRBJ1-2|.|TRBV28
TGTGCCAGCATAGGCAGGGGGGATTATGGCTACACCTTC
CASIGRGDYGYTF
>TRBD2|16|TRBJ2-7|.|TRBV5-4
TGTGCCAGCAGCTTGGGACTAGCGCAAAGCTCCTACGAGCAGTACTTC
CASSLGLAQSSYEQYF
>.|12|TRBJ1-6|few|TRBV6-1
TGTGCCAGCAGTGAGGCCCACGCACCCCTCCACTTT
CASSEAHAPLHF
>TRBD1|15|TRBJ2-7|.|TRBV2
TGTGCCAGCAGCGAGCAGGGGGCGACCGGCTACGAGCAGTACTTC
CASSEQGATGYEQYF
>.|16|TRBJ2-7|once|TRBV5-6
TGTGCCAGCAGCTTGAGGGCCCGACCTAGATCGGGAGAGCAGTACTTC
CASSLRARPRSGEQYF
>.|13|TRBJ2-5|.|TRBV7-9
TGTGCCAGCAGAAGGACAGCCCGGGAGACCCAGTACTTC
CASRRTARETQYF
>TRBD2|14|TRBJ2-3|.|TRBV7-8
TGTGCCAGCAGCTTAGCGCGGGCTAGCGGGGATAAATATTTT
CASSLARASGDKYF
>.|12|TRBJ1-1|.|TRBV12-5
TGTGCTAGTGGTTTTTGGGGCGGTGAAGCTTTCTTT
CASGFWGGEAFF
>.|16|TRBJ1-2|.|TRBV6-5
TGTGCCAGCAGTTACTCCGGGTATCCACCAGTCTATGGCTACACCTTC
CASSYSGYPPVYGYTF
>.|15|TRBJ1-1|.|TRBV7-9
TGTGCCAGCAGCTTAGAGGGGGGGTGGAACACTGAAGCTTTCTTT
CASSLEGGWNTEAFF
>.|14|TRBJ1-5|.|TRBV2
TGTGCCAGCACCTGGATAGGGGGCAATCAGCCCCAGCATTTT
CASTWIGGNQPQHF
>.|15|TRBJ2-5|.|TRBV2
TGTGCCAGTCGACGAGGCGGCTTGTACCAAGAGACCCAGTACTTC
CASRRGGLYQETQYF
>.|15|TRBJ1-3|.|TRBV10-3
TGTGCCACCGGGGATTCCAGGGGAACTGGAAACACCATATATTTT
CATGDSRGTGNTIYF
>TRBD1|16|TRBJ2-2|.|TRBV27
TGTGCCAGCAGAAACCCGACAGGGAAGGGGACCGGGGAGCTGTTTTTT
CASRNPTGKGTGELFF
>TRBD1|17|TRBJ2-3|.|TRBV5-5
TGTGCCAGCAGCGGAACAGCGACAGGGGGCAGCACAGATACGCAGTATTTT
CASSGTATGGSTDTQYF
>TRBD2|15|TRBJ2-3|.|TRBV28
TGTGCCAGCAGTTACAGCGGGGGACTCACAGATACGCAGTATTTT
CASSYSGGLTDTQYF
>.|15|TRBJ2-2|.|TRBV4-1
TGCGCCAGCAGCCTCGCGGGGACGAACACCGGGGAGCTGTTTTTT
CASSLAGTNTGELFF
>TRBD1|16|TRBJ1-1|.|TRBV5-1
TGCGCCAGCAGCTTGGGACAGGGGGCGCGTAACAGTGAAGCTTTCTTT
CASSLGQGARNSEAFF
>TRBD1|16|TRBJ2-1|.|TRBV14
TGTGCCAGCAGCCACGTCCCGGGACAGGGGCACAATGAGCAGTTCTTC
CASSHVPGQGHNEQFF
>TRBD2|16|TRBJ2-1|.|TRBV11-3
TGTGCCAGCAGCTCTTCCCGACTAGCGGGGAACCATGAGCAGTTCTTC
CASSSSRLAGNHEQFF
>TRBD1|14|TRBJ1-5|.|TRBV2
TGTGCCAGCAGTGAGACAGGGGCAAGGCAGCCCCAGCATTTT
CASSETGARQPQHF
>.|11|TRBJ2-7|.|TRBV28
TGTGCCAGCCGGAGGGGCGACGAGCAGTACTTC
CASRRGDEQYF
>.|16|TRBJ1-2|.|TRBV13
TGTGCCAGCAGCTTTCGGAGGACTCGGACTAACTATGGCTACACCTTC
CASSFRRTRTNYGYTF
>.|13|TRBJ2-5|once|TRBV12-3/TRBV12-4
TGTGCCAGCAGTCCCCCGAACACAGAGACCCAGTACTTC
CASSPPNTETQYF
>TRBD1|15|TRBJ1-5|.|TRBV4-1
TGCGCCAGCAGCCAAGATGTTGAGGGGGCTCAGCCCCAGCATTTT
CASSQDVEGAQPQHF
>.|12|TRBJ2-7|.|TRBV28
TGTGCCAGCAGTCTGAGTACCGGGGAGCAGTACTTC
CASSLSTGEQYF
>.|14|TRBJ2-1|.|TRBV3-1/TRBV3-2
TGTGCCAGCAGCCAAGGCCAAGGCCAGGGTGAGCAGTTCTTC
CASSQGQGQGEQFF
>TRBD1|13|TRBJ1-2|.|TRBV30
TGTGCCTGGATACGGGACAGGGCAAAAGGCTACACCTTC
CAWIRDRAKGYTF
>TRBD1|17|TRBJ1-4|.|TRBV2
TGTGCCAGCTTCATAGGGGGCGCAGGTTCAACTAATGAAAAACTGTTTTTT
CASFIGGAGSTNEKLFF
>.|15|TRBJ1-2|.|TRBV24-1
TGTGCCACCAGTGATTCCGAGACATGGAAAAATGGCTACACCTTC
CATSDSETWKNGYTF
>TRBD2|15|TRBJ2-7|.|TRBV6-5
TGTGCCAGGAAGAAACGGGGGGAACCCTCCTACGAGCAGTACTTC
CARKKRGEPSYEQYF
>TRBD1|15|TRBJ1-2|.|TRBV5-4
TGTGCCAGCATATACTCGGGACAGGGGAGGGAAGGCTACACCTTC
CASIYSGQGREGYTF
>TRBD1|14|TRBJ1-2|.|TRBV2
TGTGCCAGCAGTCTGGGACAGGGGGGGCATGGCTACACCTTC
CASSLGQGGHGYTF
>.|11|TRBJ1-1|.|TRBV4-1
TGCGCCAGCAGCCAAGACGCCGGAGCTTTCTTT
CASSQDAGAFF
>.|13|TRBJ1-2|.|TRBV5-1
TGCGCCAGCAGCTCACAGGGCCGGTATGGCTACACCTTC
CASSSQGRYGYTF
>.|13|TRBJ1-5|few|TRBV12-3/TRBV12-4
TGTGCCAGCACTGTGGGAGGTAATAAGCCCCAGCATTTT
CASTVGGNKPQHF
>TRBD1|15|TRBJ2-1|.|TRBV19
TGTGCCAGTACCAGAGGGACAGATCCCTACAATGAGCAGTTCTTC
CASTRGTDPYNEQFF